Following are 20 T cell receptor beta chains from one sample sequenced in a study of T cells in narcolepsy. Data came from immunoSEQ multiplex PCR; TCRdb stores just in-frame clones and leaves some out. The data hold about 15,000 clones, with 85% to 90% observed a single time. Input material: memory (CD45RA-) CD4+ T cells from blood. Receptor source: a human donor in good health.

This clone was detected only a few times. The CDR3 protein is CASSPVGGTYNEQFF. DNA for the CDR3: TGTGCCAGCAGCCCGGTCGGGGGCACCTACAATGAGCAGTTCTTC. The gene calls are TRBV5-4 and TRBJ2-1; D possibly matches TRBD1 or TRBD2 (6 bases each). The CDR3 covers 15 residues. Germline CDR1 and CDR2: SGHNT and YYREEE (reference sequence). V was cut by 4 bases and J by 2 bases, with 13 bases left in between.

The chain joins TRBV6-6 to TRBJ2-2; D may be TRBD1 (6 bases). Deletions cut 4 bases from V and 6 bases from J, with 15 bases between. The CDR3 is 15 residues long. The germline V gene has CDR1 MNHNY and CDR2 SVGAGI (reference sequence). Here the CDR3 DNA reads TGTGCCAGCAGTTTTCCGCACAGGGCAGCCGGGGAGCTGTTTTTT. It is translated as CASSFPHRAAGELFF.

The chain recombines TRBV21-1 with TRBJ2-7; TRBD2 is taken as the D call from the table, unchecked against the DNA. TRBV21-1 is a pseudogene locus. This CDR3 comprises 19 residues. The CDR3 nucleotides are TGTGCCAGCAGTGCTAGACTAGCGGGAGGCCTTTTTAGCTCCTACGAGCAGTACTTC. As protein: CASSARLAGGLFSSYEQYF.

The V call is TRBV28, the J call TRBJ1-5; no firm D call. The CDR3 loop spans 14 amino acids. V lost 3 bases to trimming and J lost 1 base, with 7 bases between them. Germline V gene lookup returns CDR1 MDHEN and CDR2 SYDVKM. This CDR3 reads CASSFSWSNQPQHF. Here the CDR3 DNA reads TGTGCCAGCAGTTTTTCATGGAGCAATCAGCCCCAGCATTTT.

The chain couples TRBV7-9 to TRBJ2-2; D may match TRBD1 or TRBD2 (5 bases each). V lost 10 bases, J lost 7 bases, and 13 bases lay in between. Germline assignment: CDR1 SEHNR and CDR2 FQNEAQ (reference sequence). The CDR3 consists of 12 residues. CDR3 amino acids: CAIWSGHGELFF. The DNA for the CDR3 is TGTGCCATCTGGTCGGGGCACGGGGAGCTGTTTTTT.

This chain connects TRBV9 to TRBJ1-2; D is possibly TRBD1 (5 bases). CDR3 length: 15 amino acids. Trimming left V 0 bases short and J 8 bases short, with 17 bases between. Germline values: CDR1 SGDLS, CDR2 YYNGEE. The CDR3 DNA reads as TGTGCCAGCAGCGTAGGCGGGGGTAGGATAGAGGGCTACACCTTC. It encodes CASSVGGGRIEGYTF.

This clone was recorded a few times. The chain uses TRBV10-1 and TRBJ2-1, with 11 positions matching TRBD2. Germline V gene lookup returns CDR1 WNHNN and CDR2 SYGVQD (reference sequence). CDR3 length: 15 residues. V dropped 3 bases and J dropped 7; count of bases not matched to a gene: 5. For the CDR3, the DNA is TGCGCCAGCAGTGATCCGGGACTAGCGGAGAATGAGCAGTTCTTC. Residues: CASSDPGLAENEQFF.

The chain carries TRBV2 and TRBJ2-6, with a tentative D call TRBD2 (5 bases). Germline CDR1 SNHLY, CDR2 FYNNEI. CDR3 size: 15 residues. V shed 6 bases and J shed 0 bases, with 9 bases lying between them. As DNA, the CDR3 is TGTGCCAGCAGGAGGGAGATCTCTGGGGCCAACGTCCTGACTTTC. It encodes CASRREISGANVLTF.

The rearrangement uses TRBV7-9 and TRBJ2-2; tentatively, D is TRBD2 (5 bases). The CDR3 contains 14 residues. The V gene lost 2 bases and the J gene lost 2 bases, with 6 bases spanning the gap. CDR1 SEHNR and CDR2 FQNEAQ come from the germline V gene (reference sequence). In nucleotides, the CDR3 is TGTGCCAGCAGCTTATCGGGAAACACCGGGGAGCTGTTTTTT. This codes for CASSLSGNTGELFF.

This chain connects TRBV6-6 to TRBJ1-5; TRBD1 might be the D (5 bases). V lost 6 bases to trimming and J lost 4 bases, with 16 bases between them. Germline V gene lookup returns CDR1 MNHNY and CDR2 SVGAGI (reference sequence). There are 15 residues in the CDR3. In nucleotides, the CDR3 is TGTGCCAGCAGAGACAGCGATTTTACTAATCAGCCCCAGCATTTT. Residues: CASRDSDFTNQPQHF.

This clone was seen a few times. This chain connects TRBV7-2 to TRBJ1-5; no firm D call. Trimming took off 5 bases at V and 5 bases at J, with 19 bases between the two ends. The CDR3 loop spans 16 amino acids. Germline V gene lookup returns CDR1 SGHTA and CDR2 FQGNSA. This chain's CDR3 is CASSDFAADKDQPQHF. In DNA form, the CDR3 reads TGTGCCAGCAGCGATTTTGCAGCGGATAAGGATCAGCCCCAGCATTTT.

CDR3: CASSLSGDNQPQHF. DNA for the CDR3: TGTGCCAGCAGCTTATCCGGGGACAATCAGCCCCAGCATTTT. The gene calls are TRBV7-9 and TRBJ1-5; D not resolved. V was cut by 2 bases and J by 3 bases, with 8 bases left in between. CDR1 and CDR2 (germline): SEHNR, FQNEAQ (reference sequence). CDR3 length equals 14 residues.

V usage is TRBV19 and J usage is TRBJ2-3, with TRBD2 matching over 8 bases. The CDR3 has 16 residues. V was pared by 5 bases and J by 4 bases, with 11 bases of the junction left unmatched. The germline gives CDR1 LNHDA, CDR2 SQIVND (reference sequence). CDR3 bases: TGTGCCAGTAGTGTTCGGGGGACTAGATTTGCAGATACGCAGTATTTT. It translates to CASSVRGTRFADTQYF.

The rearrangement joins TRBV19 to TRBJ2-7; D not resolved. CDR3 length: 12 amino acids. Trimming took off 7 bases at V and 1 base at J, with 8 bases between the two ends. Germline assignment: CDR1 LNHDA and CDR2 SQIVND (reference sequence). The CDR3 nucleotides read TGTGCCAGTATGAATCCTTCCTACGAGCAGTACTTC. Its translation is CASMNPSYEQYF.

The J gene is TRBJ1-5, the V gene TRBV2, with D hard to call. This CDR3 has 15 amino acids. Germline CDR1 and CDR2: SNHLY and FYNNEI. Trimming removed 3 bases at V and 4 bases at J, with 13 bases between. CDR3 sequence reads: CASSERALGNQPQHF. The CDR3 DNA reads TGTGCCAGCAGTGAGCGGGCCCTCGGGAATCAGCCCCAGCATTTT. The entire variable domain, with the rest obtained from reference TRBV2 and TRBJ1-5, is as follows: EPEVTQTPSHQVTQMGQEVILRCVPISNHLYFYWYRQILGQKVEFLVSFYNNEISEKSEIFDDQFSVERPDGSNFTLKIRSTKLEDSAMYFCASSERALGNQPQHFGDGTRLSIL.

This clone showed up just a few times. The J gene is TRBJ2-2, the V gene TRBV7-6; D is possibly TRBD1 (5 bases). V was pared by 4 bases and J by 5 bases, with 11 bases between. Germline values: CDR1 SGHVS, CDR2 FNYEAQ. CDR3 length: 14 amino acids. CDR3 coding DNA: TGTGCCAGCAGCTCGACAGAATTTACCGGGGAGCTGTTTTTT. Residues: CASSSTEFTGELFF.

V is TRBV7-2 and J is TRBJ2-7; D might be TRBD1 or TRBD2, each matching 5 bases. This CDR3 has 15 amino acids. V was cut by 3 bases and J by 6 bases, with 18 bases left in between. Germline-derived CDR1 and CDR2 are SGHTA and FQGNSA. In nucleotides, the CDR3 is TGTGCCAGCAGCTTTGGGGCCCGAGGCGGAGGCGAGCAGTACTTC. This gives the protein CASSFGARGGGEQYF.

The gene calls are TRBV25-1 and TRBJ1-2; 9 bases map to TRBD1. V gave up 6 bases and J gave up 8 bases; unmatched junction bases: 19. This CDR3 is 17 amino acids long. The germline CDR1 and CDR2 sequences are MGHDK and SYGVNS. The CDR3 sequence is CASRPPGQGNQRGGYTF. DNA of the CDR3: TGTGCCAGCAGACCCCCGGGACAGGGTAACCAACGAGGGGGCTACACCTTC.

The J gene is TRBJ2-1, the V gene TRBV19, with 7 bases that match TRBD2. V was clipped by 4 bases and J by 9 bases; unmatched bases: 3. The CDR3 contains 12 residues. Germline lookup yields CDR1 LNHDA and CDR2 SQIVND (reference sequence). The CDR3 loop reads CASSTGGGEQFF. CDR3 bases: TGTGCCAGTAGTACTGGGGGGGGTGAGCAGTTCTTC.

CDR3 bases: TGTGCCAGCAGCGCAGGGTCCGGTGGAAACATTCAGTACTTC. It encodes CASSAGSGGNIQYF. The chain joins TRBV9 to TRBJ2-4; the D gene is possibly TRBD1 (5 bases). This CDR3 is built from 14 residues. Germline V CDR1 and CDR2: SGDLS, YYNGEE. Trimming stripped 3 bases from V and 6 bases from J, with 13 bases between.